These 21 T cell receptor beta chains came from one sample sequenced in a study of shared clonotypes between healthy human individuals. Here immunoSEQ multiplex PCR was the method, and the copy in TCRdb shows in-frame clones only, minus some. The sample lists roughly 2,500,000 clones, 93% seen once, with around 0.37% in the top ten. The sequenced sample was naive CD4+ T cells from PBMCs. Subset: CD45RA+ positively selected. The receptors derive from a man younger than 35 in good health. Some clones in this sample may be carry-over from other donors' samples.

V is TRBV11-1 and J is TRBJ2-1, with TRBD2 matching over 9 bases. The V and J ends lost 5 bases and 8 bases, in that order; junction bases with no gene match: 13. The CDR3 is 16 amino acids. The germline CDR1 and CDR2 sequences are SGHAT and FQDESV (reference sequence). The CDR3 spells CASSLLGSGRRDEQFF. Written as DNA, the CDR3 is TGTGCCAGCAGCCTGCTTGGGAGCGGGAGGAGGGATGAGCAGTTCTTC.

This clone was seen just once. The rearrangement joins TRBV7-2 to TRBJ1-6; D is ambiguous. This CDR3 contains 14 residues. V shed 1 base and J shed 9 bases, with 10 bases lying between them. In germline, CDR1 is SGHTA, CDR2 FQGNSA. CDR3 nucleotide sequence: TGTGCCAGCAGCTTAGTAGATCGGGTTTCACCCCTCCACTTT. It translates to CASSLVDRVSPLHF.

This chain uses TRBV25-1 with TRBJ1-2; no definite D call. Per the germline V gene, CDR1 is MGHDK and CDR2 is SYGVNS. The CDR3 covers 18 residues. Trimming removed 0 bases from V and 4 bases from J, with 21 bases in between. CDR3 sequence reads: CASSEYVVGGGLRYGYTF. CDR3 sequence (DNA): TGTGCCAGCAGTGAATATGTAGTAGGAGGAGGCCTACGCTATGGCTACACCTTC.

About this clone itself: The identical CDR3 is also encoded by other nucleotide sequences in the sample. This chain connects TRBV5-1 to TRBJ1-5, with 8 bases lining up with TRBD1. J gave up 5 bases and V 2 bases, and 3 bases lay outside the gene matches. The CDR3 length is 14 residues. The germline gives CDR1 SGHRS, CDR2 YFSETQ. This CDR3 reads CASSFGQGDQPQHF. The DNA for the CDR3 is TGCGCCAGCAGCTTCGGACAGGGCGATCAGCCCCAGCATTTT.

As DNA, the CDR3 is TGCGCCAGCAGCTTCGAACAGGGTCAAGAGACCCAGTACTTC. It is translated as CASSFEQGQETQYF. V gene TRBV5-1 combines with J gene TRBJ2-5; maybe TRBD1 (6 bases). Germline lookup yields CDR1 SGHRS and CDR2 YFSETQ. CDR3 length: 14 residues. V was trimmed by 2 bases and J by 2 bases, leaving 10 bases between them.

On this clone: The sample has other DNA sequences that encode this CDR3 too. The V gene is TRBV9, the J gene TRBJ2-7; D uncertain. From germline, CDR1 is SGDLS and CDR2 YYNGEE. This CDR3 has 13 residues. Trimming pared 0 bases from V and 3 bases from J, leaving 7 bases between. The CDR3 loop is CASSVGMGYEQYF. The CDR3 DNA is TGTGCCAGCAGCGTAGGTATGGGCTACGAGCAGTACTTC. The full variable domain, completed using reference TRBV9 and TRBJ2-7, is DSGVTQTPKHLITATGQRVTLRCSPRSGDLSVYWYQQSLDQGLQFLIQYYNGEERAKGNILERFSAQQFPDLHSELNLSSLELGDSALYFCASSVGMGYEQYFGPGTRLTVT.

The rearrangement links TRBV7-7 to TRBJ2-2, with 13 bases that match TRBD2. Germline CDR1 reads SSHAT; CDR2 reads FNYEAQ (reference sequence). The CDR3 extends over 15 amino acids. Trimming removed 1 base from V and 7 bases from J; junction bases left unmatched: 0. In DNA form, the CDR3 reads TGTGCCAGCAGCTTAGGACTAGCGGGAGGCGGGGAGCTGTTTTTT. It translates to CASSLGLAGGGELFF.

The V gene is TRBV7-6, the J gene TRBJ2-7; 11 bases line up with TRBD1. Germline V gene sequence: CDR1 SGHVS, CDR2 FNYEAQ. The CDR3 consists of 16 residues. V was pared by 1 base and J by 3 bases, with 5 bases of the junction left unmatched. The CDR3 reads CASSLGPGTGGYEQYF. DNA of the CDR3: TGTGCCAGCAGCTTAGGCCCCGGGACAGGGGGCTACGAGCAGTACTTC.

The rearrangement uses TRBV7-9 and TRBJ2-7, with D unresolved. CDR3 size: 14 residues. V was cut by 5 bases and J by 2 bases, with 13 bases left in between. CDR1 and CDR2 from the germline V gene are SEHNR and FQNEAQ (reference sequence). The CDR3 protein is CASSALAGAYEQYF. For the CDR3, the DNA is TGTGCCAGCAGCGCCCTGGCCGGAGCCTACGAGCAGTACTTC.

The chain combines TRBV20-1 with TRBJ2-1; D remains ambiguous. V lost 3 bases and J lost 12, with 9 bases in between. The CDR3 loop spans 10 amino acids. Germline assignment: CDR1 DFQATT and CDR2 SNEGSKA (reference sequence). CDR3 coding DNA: TGCAGTGCTAGGTTTGTTACGCAGTTCTTC. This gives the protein CSARFVTQFF.

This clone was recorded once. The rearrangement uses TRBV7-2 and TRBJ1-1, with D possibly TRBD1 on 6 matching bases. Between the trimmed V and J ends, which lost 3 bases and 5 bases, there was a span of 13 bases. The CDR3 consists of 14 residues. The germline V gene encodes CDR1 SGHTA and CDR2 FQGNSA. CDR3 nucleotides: TGTGCCAGCAGCTTGGATTCGGGGGCAACTGAAGCTTTCTTT. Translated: CASSLDSGATEAFF.

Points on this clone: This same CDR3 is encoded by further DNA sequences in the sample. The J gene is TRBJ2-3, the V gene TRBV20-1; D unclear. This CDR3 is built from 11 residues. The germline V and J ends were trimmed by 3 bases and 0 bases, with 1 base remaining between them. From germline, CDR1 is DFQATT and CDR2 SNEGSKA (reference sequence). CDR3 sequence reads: CSASSTDTQYF. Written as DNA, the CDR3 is TGCAGTGCTAGCAGCACAGATACGCAGTATTTT.

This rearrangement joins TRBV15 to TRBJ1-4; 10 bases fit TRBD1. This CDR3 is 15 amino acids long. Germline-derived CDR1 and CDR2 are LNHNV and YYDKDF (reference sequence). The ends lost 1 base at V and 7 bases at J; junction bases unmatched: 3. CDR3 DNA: TGTGCCACCAGCAGAGGGGACAGGGGCGGTGAAAAACTGTTTTTT. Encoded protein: CATSRGDRGGEKLFF.

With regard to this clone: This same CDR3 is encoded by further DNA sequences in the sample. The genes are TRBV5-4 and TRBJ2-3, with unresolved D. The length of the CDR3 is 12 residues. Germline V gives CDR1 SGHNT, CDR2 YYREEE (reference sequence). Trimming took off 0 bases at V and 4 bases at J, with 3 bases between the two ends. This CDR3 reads CASSLEADTQYF. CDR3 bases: TGTGCCAGCAGCTTGGAGGCAGATACGCAGTATTTT.

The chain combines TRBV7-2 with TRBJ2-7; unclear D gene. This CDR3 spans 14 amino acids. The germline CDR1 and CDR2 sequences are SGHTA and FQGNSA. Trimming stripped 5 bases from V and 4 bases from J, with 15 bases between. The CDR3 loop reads CASSPSWGKYEQYF. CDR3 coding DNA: TGTGCCAGCAGCCCGAGCTGGGGAAAGTACGAGCAGTACTTC.

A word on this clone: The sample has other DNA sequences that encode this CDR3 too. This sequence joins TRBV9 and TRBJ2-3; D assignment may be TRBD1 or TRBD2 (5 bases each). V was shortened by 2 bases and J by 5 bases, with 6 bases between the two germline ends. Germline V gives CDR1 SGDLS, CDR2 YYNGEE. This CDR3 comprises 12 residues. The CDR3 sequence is CASSVGGDTQYF. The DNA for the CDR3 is TGTGCCAGCAGCGTTGGGGGAGATACGCAGTATTTT.

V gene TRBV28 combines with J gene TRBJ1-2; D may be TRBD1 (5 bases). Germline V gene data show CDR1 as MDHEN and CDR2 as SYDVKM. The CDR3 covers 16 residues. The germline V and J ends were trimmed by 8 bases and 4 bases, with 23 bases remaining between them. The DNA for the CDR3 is TGTGCCAGCCCCCCGGTTAGGGGCGGCCCCCTCTATGGCTACACCTTC. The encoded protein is CASPPVRGGPLYGYTF.

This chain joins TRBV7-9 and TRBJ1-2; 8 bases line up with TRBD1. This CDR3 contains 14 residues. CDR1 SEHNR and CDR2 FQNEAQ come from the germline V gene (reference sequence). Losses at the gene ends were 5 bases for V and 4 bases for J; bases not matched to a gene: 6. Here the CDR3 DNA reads TGTGCCAGCAGCCTCCGACAGGGGAGCTATGGCTACACCTTC. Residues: CASSLRQGSYGYTF.

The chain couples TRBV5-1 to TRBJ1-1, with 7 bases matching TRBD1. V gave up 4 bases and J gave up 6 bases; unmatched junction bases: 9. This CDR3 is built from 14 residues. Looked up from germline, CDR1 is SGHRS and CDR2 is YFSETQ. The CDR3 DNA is TGCGCCAGCAGCGTGGGACAGCTAATACCTGAAGCTTTCTTT. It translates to CASSVGQLIPEAFF.

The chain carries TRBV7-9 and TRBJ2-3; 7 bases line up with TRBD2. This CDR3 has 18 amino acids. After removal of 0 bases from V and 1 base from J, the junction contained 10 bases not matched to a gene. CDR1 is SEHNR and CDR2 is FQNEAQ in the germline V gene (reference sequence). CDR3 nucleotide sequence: TGTGCCAGCAGCTTAGCCCAATCAACGGGGGGAGGCACAGATACGCAGTATTTT. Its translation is CASSLAQSTGGGTDTQYF.

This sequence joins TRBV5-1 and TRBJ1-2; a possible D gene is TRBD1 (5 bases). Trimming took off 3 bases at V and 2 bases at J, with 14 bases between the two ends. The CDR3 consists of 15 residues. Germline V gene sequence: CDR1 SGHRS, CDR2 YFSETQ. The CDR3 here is CASSWDVSFNYGYTF. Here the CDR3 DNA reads TGCGCCAGCAGCTGGGACGTGAGTTTCAACTATGGCTACACCTTC.